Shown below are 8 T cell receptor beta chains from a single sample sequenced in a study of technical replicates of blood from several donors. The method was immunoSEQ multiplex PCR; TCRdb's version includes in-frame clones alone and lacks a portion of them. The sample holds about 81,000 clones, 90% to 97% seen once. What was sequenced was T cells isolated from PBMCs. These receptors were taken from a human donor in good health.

CDR3 nucleotides: TGTGCCAGCAGCCAAGAAAGCTACTTCGTCACAGATACGCAGTATTTT. Residues: CASSQESYFVTDTQYF. The chain joins TRBV4-2 to TRBJ2-3, with D uncertain. V was clipped by 0 bases and J by 2 bases, with 12 bases between them. The CDR3 is 16 residues long. Germline V lookup: CDR1 LGHNA, CDR2 YNFKEQ.

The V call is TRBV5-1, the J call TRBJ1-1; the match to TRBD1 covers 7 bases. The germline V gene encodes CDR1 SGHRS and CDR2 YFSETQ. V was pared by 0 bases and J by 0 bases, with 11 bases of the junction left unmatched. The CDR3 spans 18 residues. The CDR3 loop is CASSLAFSAQGVNTEAFF. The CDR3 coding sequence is TGCGCCAGCAGCTTGGCCTTCAGTGCCCAGGGGGTGAACACTGAAGCTTTCTTT.

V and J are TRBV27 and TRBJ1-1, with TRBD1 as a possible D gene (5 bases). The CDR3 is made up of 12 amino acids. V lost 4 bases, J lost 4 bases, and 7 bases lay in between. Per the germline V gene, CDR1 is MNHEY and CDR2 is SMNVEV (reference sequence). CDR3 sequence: CASSSRGTEAFF. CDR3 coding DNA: TGTGCCAGCAGTTCTAGGGGCACTGAAGCTTTCTTT.

The CDR3 sequence is CASSLSLGTGDTQYF. The CDR3 bases are TGTGCCAGCAGTTTATCGCTGGGGACAGGTGATACGCAGTATTTT. The rearrangement uses TRBV27 and TRBJ2-3, with TRBD1 matching over 8 bases. Germline trimming cut 0 bases from V and 6 bases from J; bases unmatched to any gene: 5. CDR3 length equals 15 residues. Germline V gives CDR1 MNHEY, CDR2 SMNVEV (reference sequence).

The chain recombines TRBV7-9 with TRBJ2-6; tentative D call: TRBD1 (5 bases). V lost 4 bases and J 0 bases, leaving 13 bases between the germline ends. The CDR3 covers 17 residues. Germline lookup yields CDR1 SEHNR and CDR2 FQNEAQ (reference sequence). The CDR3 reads CASSSSGIYSGANVLTF. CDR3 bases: TGTGCCAGCAGCTCTTCAGGGATTTACTCTGGGGCCAACGTCCTGACTTTC.

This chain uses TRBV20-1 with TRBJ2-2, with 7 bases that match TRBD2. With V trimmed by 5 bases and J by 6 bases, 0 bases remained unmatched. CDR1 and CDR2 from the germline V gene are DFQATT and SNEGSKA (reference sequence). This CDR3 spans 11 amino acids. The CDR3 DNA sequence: TGCAGTGCTGGGGGGGCCGGGGAGCTGTTTTTT. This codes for CSAGGAGELFF.

CDR3 protein: CASSLGGRSGANVLTF. The CDR3, as DNA: TGTGCCAGCAGCTTGGGGGGGCGGTCCGGGGCCAACGTCCTGACTTTC. This chain joins TRBV5-4 and TRBJ2-6, with D possibly matching TRBD1 (6 bases). The CDR3 runs 16 residues. The V end lost 0 bases, the J end lost 4 bases, and 11 bases lay between the germline ends. The germline CDR1 and CDR2 sequences are SGHNT and YYREEE (reference sequence).

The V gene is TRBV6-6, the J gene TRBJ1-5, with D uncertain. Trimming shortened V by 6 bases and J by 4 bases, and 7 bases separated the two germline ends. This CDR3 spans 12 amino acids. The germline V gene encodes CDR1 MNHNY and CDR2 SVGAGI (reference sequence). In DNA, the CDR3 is TGTGCCAGCAGCCAGTTAAATCAGCCCCAGCATTTT. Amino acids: CASSQLNQPQHF.